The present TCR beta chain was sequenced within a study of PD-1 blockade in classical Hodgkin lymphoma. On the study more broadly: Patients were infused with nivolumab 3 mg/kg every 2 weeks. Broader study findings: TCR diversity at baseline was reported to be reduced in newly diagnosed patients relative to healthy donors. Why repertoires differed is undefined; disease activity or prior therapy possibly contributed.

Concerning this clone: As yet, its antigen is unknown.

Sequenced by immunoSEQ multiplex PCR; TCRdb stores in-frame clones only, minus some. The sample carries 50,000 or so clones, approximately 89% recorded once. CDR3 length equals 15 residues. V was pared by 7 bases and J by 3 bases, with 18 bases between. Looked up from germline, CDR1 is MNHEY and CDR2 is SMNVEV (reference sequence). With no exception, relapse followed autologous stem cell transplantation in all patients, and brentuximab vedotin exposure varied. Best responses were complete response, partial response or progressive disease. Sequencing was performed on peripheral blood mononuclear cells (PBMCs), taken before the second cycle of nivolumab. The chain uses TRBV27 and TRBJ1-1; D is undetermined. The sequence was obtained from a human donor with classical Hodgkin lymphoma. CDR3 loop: CASNVGSEFDTEAFF. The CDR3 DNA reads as TGTGCCAGCAACGTAGGTTCCGAGTTCGACACTGAAGCTTTCTTT.